This T cell receptor (beta chain) was captured in a study of technical replicates of blood from a few donors. Produced via immunoSEQ multiplex PCR; TCRdb's table is partial and in-frame only. The table has 45,000 to 55,000 clones, 94% seen once. Trimming stripped 7 bases from V and 4 bases from J, with 16 bases between. The length of the CDR3 is 14 residues. Germline-derived CDR1 and CDR2 are MNHEY and SVGAGI. The chain joins TRBV6-5 to TRBJ2-5; perhaps TRBD1 as D (6 bases). The TCR comes from a human donor in good health. Sequenced sample: T cells isolated from PBMCs. This CDR3 is CASTQSSGAETQYF. As DNA, the CDR3 is TGTGCCAGCACTCAAAGCTCAGGGGCAGAGACCCAGTACTTC.